The 28 T cell receptor beta chains in this list originate from one sample, sequenced in a study of neurological immune-mediated disorders. A single record per CDR3 protein comes from TCRdb applying MiXCR to the 5' RACE reads. Here the sample spans about 95,000 distinct CDR3 sequences, 3% to 4% being singletons. Specimen: PBMCs. The receptors were gathered from a young woman with multiple sclerosis.

This clonotype was counted ten times or more. The chain combines TRBV7-8 with TRBJ2-3, with TRBD1 matching over 11 bases. The CDR3 is made up of 14 amino acids. V lost 7 bases, J lost 6 bases, and 6 bases stayed unmatched. Germline assignment: CDR1 SGHVS and CDR2 FQNEAQ. The chain's CDR3 is CASIGTGGWDTQYF. The CDR3 DNA reads as TGTGCCAGCATTGGGACAGGGGGTTGGGATACGCAGTATTTT.

There are many counts of this clonotype. The rearrangement links TRBV4-1 to TRBJ1-2; D is uncertain. The CDR3 loop spans 13 amino acids. The V and J ends lost 0 bases and 4 bases respectively, with 6 bases between them. The V gene's germline CDR1 is MGHRA and CDR2 YSYEKL. CDR3 nucleotides: TGCGCCAGCAGCCAAGATCGGTTCTATGGCTACACCTTC. Encoded protein: CASSQDRFYGYTF.

Many counts were recorded for this clonotype. The chain joins TRBV25-1 to TRBJ1-2; D remains ambiguous. V shed 9 bases and J shed 4 bases, with 9 bases lying between them. Germline V gene data show CDR1 as MGHDK and CDR2 as SYGVNS. The CDR3 sequence is 11 residues long. The CDR3 here is CASRKGYGYTF. The CDR3 DNA sequence: TGTGCCAGTCGCAAGGGCTATGGCTACACCTTC.

This clonotype was detected many times. The chain combines TRBV20-1 with TRBJ2-5, with TRBD1 matching 9 bases. The CDR3 length is 16 residues. Germline CDR1 and CDR2: DFQATT and SNEGSKA (reference sequence). Losses at the gene ends were 1 base for V and 5 bases for J; bases not matched to a gene: 11. The CDR3 sequence is CSARVSRDRDWETQYF. The CDR3 DNA is TGCAGTGCTAGAGTATCAAGGGACAGGGACTGGGAGACCCAGTACTTC.

This clonotype has at least ten counts. This chain's CDR3 is CASSWEGSREQYF. Written as DNA, the CDR3 is TGTGCCAGCAGTTGGGAGGGCAGTCGGGAGCAGTACTTC. V usage is TRBV2 and J usage is TRBJ2-7; the match to TRBD2 covers 7 bases. The CDR3 spans 13 residues. With V trimmed by 5 bases and J by 7 bases, 8 bases remained unmatched. Germline CDR1 is SNHLY and CDR2 is FYNNEI.

This clonotype has a count of ten or more. The rearrangement links TRBV6-5 to TRBJ1-6; no reliable D call. The CDR3 loop spans 15 amino acids. From germline, CDR1 is MNHEY and CDR2 SVGAGI. V was trimmed by 0 bases and J by 7 bases, leaving 10 bases between them. The DNA for the CDR3 is TGTGCCAGCAGTTACTCGGCTAGTTTCAATTCACCCCTCCACTTT. It encodes CASSYSASFNSPLHF.

Many counts were recorded for this clonotype. The V call is TRBV7-2, the J call TRBJ2-7; perhaps TRBD1 as D (6 bases). There are 14 residues in the CDR3. In germline, CDR1 is SGHTA, CDR2 FQGNSA. V gave up 3 bases and J gave up 7 bases, with 16 bases separating them. CDR3 sequence: CASSFQGQGTEQYF. CDR3 DNA sequence: TGTGCCAGCAGCTTCCAGGGACAAGGGACGGAGCAGTACTTC. Variable domain in full (rest from reference TRBV7-2 and TRBJ2-7): GAGVSQSPSNKVTEKGKDVELRCDPISGHTALYWYRQSLGQGLEFLIYFQGNSAPDKSGLPSDRFSAERTGGSVSTLTIQRTQQEDSAVYLCASSFQGQGTEQYFGPGTRLTVT.

The sample holds many counts of this clonotype. The chain has TRBV6-5 and TRBJ1-2; D is ambiguous. This CDR3 region has 14 residues. The V gene's germline CDR1 is MNHEY and CDR2 SVGAGI. With 4 bases removed from V and 2 bases from J, the gap between germline ends came to 11 bases. The CDR3 DNA reads TGTGCCAGCAGTTCAGGACGCGCCAACTATGGCTACACCTTC. Its protein is CASSSGRANYGYTF.

This clonotype occurred many times. This chain uses TRBV13 with TRBJ1-6, with D possibly being TRBD1 (5 bases). Germline V lookup: CDR1 PRHDT, CDR2 FYEKMQ (reference sequence). The CDR3 length is 15 residues. Trimming cost V 2 bases and J 7 bases, with 12 bases left between them. The CDR3 sequence is CASSLHGGTNSPLHF. CDR3 nucleotides: TGTGCCAGCAGCTTACACGGGGGAACGAATTCACCCCTCCACTTT.

This clonotype was seen repeatedly, ten times or more. This chain links TRBV4-2 with TRBJ2-1; D uncertain. The germline V gene encodes CDR1 LGHNA and CDR2 YNFKEQ. V was shortened by 1 base and J by 10 bases, with 5 bases between the two germline ends. The CDR3 totals 11 residues. Written as DNA, the CDR3 is TGTGCCAGCAGCCAAGCCCGGGAGCAGTTCTTC. The encoded protein is CASSQAREQFF.

Ten or more counts support this clonotype. The CDR3 reads CASSSGLNYGYTF. In nucleotides, the CDR3 is TGTGCCAGCAGCTCGGGACTGAACTATGGCTACACCTTC. V is TRBV7-2 and J is TRBJ1-2; D possibly corresponds to TRBD1 (5 bases). Germline V CDR1 and CDR2: SGHTA, FQGNSA. V was pared by 4 bases and J by 2 bases, with 8 bases between. The CDR3 spans 13 residues.

At least ten counts were recorded for this clonotype. V usage is TRBV7-8 and J usage is TRBJ1-1; no reliable D call. The CDR3 runs 13 residues. V dropped 4 bases and J dropped 0 bases, with 6 bases sitting between them. The germline gives CDR1 SGHVS, CDR2 FQNEAQ. CDR3 in amino acids: CASSSVMNTEAFF. The CDR3 nucleotides are TGTGCCAGCAGCTCCGTAATGAACACTGAAGCTTTCTTT.

This clonotype was counted ten times or more. This chain uses TRBV7-2 with TRBJ2-7; TRBD2 matches 8 bases. The CDR3 has 16 amino acids. Germline V CDR1 and CDR2: SGHTA, FQGNSA. Trimming cost V 7 bases and J 0 bases; bases outside gene matches: 11. In nucleotides, the CDR3 is TGTGCCAGCACCAGACCTCGGGGGGGCAGCTCCTACGAGCAGTACTTC. Its translation is CASTRPRGGSSYEQYF.

This clonotype was observed a single time. The CDR3 bases are TGTGCCAGCAGCCGAACGAACACTGAAGCTTTCTTT. This sequence encodes CASSRTNTEAFF. The chain employs TRBV14 and TRBJ1-1; no definite D call. The germline V gene has CDR1 SGHDN and CDR2 FVKESK. The CDR3 has 12 residues. Trimming shortened V by 4 bases and J by 1 base, and 4 bases separated the two germline ends.

This clonotype appeared many times. The chain uses TRBV18 and TRBJ1-1; D is ambiguous. Germline V CDR1 and CDR2: KGHSH, LQKENI. V was shortened by 0 bases and J by 1 base, with 12 bases between the two germline ends. The CDR3 has 16 residues. In nucleotides, the CDR3 is TGTGCCAGCTCACCACCAGACGCGACGCGGAACACTGAAGCTTTCTTT. Translating it yields CASSPPDATRNTEAFF.

This clonotype was seen at least ten times. The J gene is TRBJ2-7, the V gene TRBV12-3 or TRBV12-4; D is undetermined. The length of the CDR3 is 12 residues. V was clipped by 4 bases and J by 3 bases, with 7 bases between them. The CDR3 region has the DNA TGTGCCAGCAGTTCCGTCGGCTACGAGCAGTACTTC. Its protein is CASSSVGYEQYF.

In its sample, this clonotype was seen many times. V usage is TRBV6-1 and J usage is TRBJ2-1, with a weak D call TRBD2 (5 bases). Germline CDR1 MNHNS, CDR2 SASEGT. The V end lost 1 base, the J end lost 2 bases, and 15 bases lay between the germline ends. CDR3 size: 17 residues. In nucleotides, the CDR3 is TGTGCCAGCAGTGAAGAGGGAGCCAGCGTAACCTACAATGAGCAGTTCTTC. This sequence encodes CASSEEGASVTYNEQFF.

This clonotype was observed many times. The rearrangement joins TRBV6-5 to TRBJ1-3; TRBD1 matches 7 bases. Looked up from germline, CDR1 is MNHEY and CDR2 is SVGAGI. The CDR3 extends over 13 amino acids. J lost 3 bases, V lost 8 bases, and 4 bases had no gene match. The CDR3 reads CASSRDSGNTIYF. Here the CDR3 DNA reads TGTGCCAGCTCGCGGGACAGTGGAAACACCATATATTTT.

This clonotype was seen at least ten times. The CDR3 reads CASSERGRAEEQYF. The CDR3 region has the DNA TGTGCCAGCAGTGAAAGGGGCAGGGCTGAAGAGCAGTACTTC. The V gene is TRBV6-1, the J gene TRBJ2-7; tentatively, D is TRBD1 (5 bases). The CDR3 is 14 residues long. Trimming pared 2 bases from V and 7 bases from J, leaving 15 bases between. The germline V gene has CDR1 MNHNS and CDR2 SASEGT.

This clonotype has a count of ten or more. V and J are TRBV5-5 and TRBJ2-1, with 8 positions matching TRBD2. J lost 3 bases, V lost 4 bases, and 9 bases had no gene match. The CDR3 length is 16 residues. Germline-derived CDR1 and CDR2 are SGHKS and YYEKEE (reference sequence). The CDR3 here is CASSASGTSYYNEQFF. The DNA of the CDR3 is TGTGCCAGCAGCGCGTCCGGGACTAGTTACTACAATGAGCAGTTCTTC.

This clonotype has at least ten counts. The CDR3 is CASSQEGYTELQGPAFF. CDR3 nucleotide sequence: TGCGCCAGCAGCCAAGAGGGCTATACCGAACTCCAGGGGCCAGCTTTCTTT. J is TRBJ1-1 and V is TRBV4-1; D may be TRBD1 (6 bases). From germline, CDR1 is MGHRA and CDR2 YSYEKL. Between the trimmed V and J ends, which lost 0 bases and 10 bases, there was a span of 24 bases. The CDR3 is 17 residues long.

This chain links TRBV4-3 with TRBJ2-3; D remains ambiguous. V lost 1 base and J 3 bases, leaving 11 bases between the germline ends. CDR3 length: 15 amino acids. Germline V gene lookup returns CDR1 LGHNA and CDR2 YSLEER. CDR3 region: CASSQAGIGTDTQYF. Written as DNA, the CDR3 is TGCGCCAGCAGCCAAGCTGGGATTGGGACAGATACGCAGTATTTT.

This clonotype was seen at least ten times. This chain connects TRBV7-8 to TRBJ1-6, with D tentatively TRBD1 (6 bases). Trimming pared 1 base from V and 0 bases from J, leaving 10 bases between. Germline CDR1 reads SGHVS; CDR2 reads FQNEAQ. The CDR3 has 17 amino acids. For the CDR3, the DNA is TGTGCCAGCAGCTTAGGTGGACAGAGCTCCTATAATTCACCCCTCCACTTT. Translated: CASSLGGQSSYNSPLHF.

This clonotype was counted ten times or more. The genes are TRBV12-3 or TRBV12-4 and TRBJ1-5, with no clear D. The CDR3 length is 14 residues. V was trimmed by 1 base and J by 0 bases, leaving 4 bases between them. Here the CDR3 DNA reads TGTGCCAGCAGTTTAGGGGCTAGCAATCAGCCCCAGCATTTT. Its translation is CASSLGASNQPQHF.

This clonotype came up many times. The chain couples TRBV20-1 to TRBJ2-6; D not resolved. Germline assignment: CDR1 DFQATT and CDR2 SNEGSKA (reference sequence). V shed 2 bases and J shed 0 bases, with 14 bases lying between them. The CDR3 has 17 amino acids. CDR3 DNA: TGCAGTGCTAGACCCGTTGGATTAGGCTCTGGGGCCAACGTCCTGACTTTC. Translated: CSARPVGLGSGANVLTF.

This clonotype was seen at least ten times. The chain uses TRBV15 and TRBJ2-7; 10 bases are a match to TRBD2. There are 17 residues in the CDR3. From germline, CDR1 is LNHNV and CDR2 YYDKDF (reference sequence). J was trimmed by 6 bases and V by 3 bases; bases with no gene match: 14. The CDR3, as DNA: TGTGCCACCAGCAGGGATGCGGCTAGCGGGAGTTTTTTCGAGCAGTACTTC. Translating gives CATSRDAASGSFFEQYF.

The V and J genes are TRBV6-6 and TRBJ2-2; 8 bases line up with TRBD2. Germline V gene data show CDR1 as MNHNY and CDR2 as SVGAGI (reference sequence). CDR3 length: 17 amino acids. J was trimmed by 4 bases and V by 6 bases; bases with no gene match: 13. The CDR3, as DNA: TGTGCCAGCAGGCGGGGGGTCCCAGGGATGGGCACCGGGGAGCTGTTTTTT. It encodes CASRRGVPGMGTGELFF.

This clonotype was seen many times. The V and J genes are TRBV6-6 and TRBJ1-1; TRBD1 matches 9 bases. This CDR3 is 15 amino acids long. Germline loops: CDR1 MNHNY, CDR2 SVGAGI (reference sequence). V shed 2 bases and J 4 bases; nucleotides not matched to a gene: 5. CDR3 nucleotide sequence: TGTGCCAGCAGTTACCTCCCGGACAGGGGCACTGAAGCTTTCTTT. Its translation is CASSYLPDRGTEAFF.